The rows below give T cell receptor beta chains drawn from one sample of a study of blood T cell repertoires in COVID-19. Sequenced by immunoSEQ multiplex PCR; TCRdb stores in-frame clones only, minus some. This sample has 76,000 or so clones, with roughly 89% found just once. The material sequenced was peripheral blood. The source of these receptors is a human donor in a cohort sampled during active COVID-19. Both conserved end residues are part of each CDR3. The D gene is left open where the match is weak. Not every row has a clone size; where given, it reads once, few, many or a size class.

D gene	clone size	V gene	J gene	CDR3 protein	CDR3 DNA
NA	few	TRBV4-1	TRBJ1-1	CASSRQNQGTGNTEAFF	TGCGCCAGCAGCCGCCAAAACCAGGGGACGGGGAACACTGAAGCTTTCTTT
NA	NA	TRBV2	TRBJ1-2	CANSDSANYGYTF	TGTGCCAACTCGGACAGCGCTAACTATGGCTACACCTTC
NA	NA	TRBV6-2/TRBV6-3	TRBJ2-7	CASSYGTKRPYEQYF	TGTGCCAGCAGTTATGGGACAAAAAGACCCTACGAGCAGTACTTC
TRBD2	NA	TRBV9	TRBJ2-3	CASSVVAGGLTDTQYF	TGTGCCAGCAGCGTAGTAGCCGGGGGGTTGACAGATACGCAGTATTTT
TRBD1	NA	TRBV5-5	TRBJ2-7	CASSSRTGQGAYEQYF	TGTGCCAGCAGCTCACGAACAGGACAGGGGGCTTACGAGCAGTACTTC
TRBD1	NA	TRBV7-9	TRBJ2-3	CASSLAHRGRPSDTQYF	TGTGCCAGCAGCTTAGCGCACAGGGGGCGACCTTCAGATACGCAGTATTTT
NA	NA	TRBV11-2	TRBJ1-2	CASSFSGILNYGYTF	TGTGCCAGCAGCTTTTCAGGGATCCTGAACTATGGCTACACCTTC
TRBD1	NA	TRBV5-4	TRBJ2-7	CASSTGQGPREQYF	TGTGCCAGCAGCACAGGACAGGGCCCCAGGGAGCAGTACTTC
NA	NA	TRBV9	TRBJ2-5	CAPWGGLGVIQYF	TGTGCCCCTTGGGGGGGGCTAGGAGTAATCCAGTACTTC
TRBD1	NA	TRBV18	TRBJ1-4	CASSPGQGTNEKLFF	TGTGCCAGCTCTCCCGGACAGGGAACTAATGAAAAACTGTTTTTT
NA	NA	TRBV6-5	TRBJ1-5	CAITRSNQPQHF	TGTGCCATCACACGTAGCAATCAGCCCCAGCATTTT
TRBD1	NA	TRBV7-2	TRBJ2-7	CASSASRDRSNAGQYF	TGTGCCAGCAGCGCAAGCCGGGACAGATCAAATGCGGGGCAGTACTTC